The 27 T cell receptor beta chains in this list originate from one sample, sequenced in a study of OX40 agonist ivuxolimab in advanced cancers. Profiled with immunoSEQ multiplex PCR; TCRdb holds only in-frame clones, not every one. This table holds about 50,000 clones, around 86% found once. The sequencing here drew on CD4+ or CD8+ T cells sorted from blood, taken in a trial of the OX40 agonist ivuxolimab. Receptors originate from an adult with an advanced solid tumor such as melanoma, head and neck, liver or kidney cancer.

This rearrangement joins TRBV15 to TRBJ2-7, with 12 bases identical to TRBD2. The CDR3 is 14 residues long. Germline CDR1 and CDR2: LNHNV and YYDKDF (reference sequence). The V segment lost 5 bases and the J segment 2 bases; nucleotides outside the gene matches: 1. The CDR3 sequence is CATSGLAGTYEQYF. The CDR3 DNA is TGTGCCACCAGCGGACTAGCGGGAACCTACGAGCAGTACTTC. Full variable domain (remainder filled in from reference TRBV15 and TRBJ2-7): DAMVIQNPRYQVTQFGKPVTLSCSQTLNHNVMYWYQQKSSQAPKLLFHYYDKDFNNEADTPDNFQSRRPNTSFCFLDIRSPGLGDTAMYLCATSGLAGTYEQYFGPGTRLTVT.

Only a few counts were recorded for this clone. The rearrangement links TRBV4-2 to TRBJ2-7; the D is unclear. The CDR3 spans 13 residues. V lost 3 bases and J lost 7, with 13 bases in between. Germline V gene sequence: CDR1 LGHNA, CDR2 YNFKEQ. The CDR3 nucleotides are TGTGCCAGCAGCCACACCTCCACTATGGAGCAGTACTTC. This encodes CASSHTSTMEQYF.

This clone ranks as medium-sized. V and J are TRBV13 and TRBJ2-2; no reliable D call. The ends were cut back, 6 bases at V and 0 bases at J, with 14 bases in the middle. Germline V gene data show CDR1 as PRHDT and CDR2 as FYEKMQ (reference sequence). The CDR3 is made up of 16 amino acids. CDR3 DNA sequence: TGTGCCAGCAGTCAGTCTATTAGAGCGAACACCGGGGAGCTGTTTTTT. Its translation: CASSQSIRANTGELFF.

The chain uses TRBV2 and TRBJ2-5; D possibly corresponds to TRBD2 (6 bases). The CDR3 extends over 14 amino acids. The V end was cut by 8 bases, the J end by 4 bases, with 17 bases between. The V gene's germline CDR1 is SNHLY and CDR2 FYNNEI. As DNA, the CDR3 is TGTGCCAGCTTTCGACTACCGACTAGAGAGACCCAGTACTTC. Its protein is CASFRLPTRETQYF.

This chain connects TRBV14 to TRBJ2-1; D is unclear. The germline V gene has CDR1 SGHDN and CDR2 FVKESK. The CDR3 covers 16 residues. The V and J ends lost 6 bases and 5 bases respectively, with 20 bases between them. This CDR3 reads CASSLSWLSLDNEQFF. CDR3 DNA sequence: TGTGCCAGCAGTCTCTCGTGGCTATCCCTGGACAATGAGCAGTTCTTC. The entire variable domain, with the rest obtained from reference TRBV14 and TRBJ2-1, is as follows: EAGVTQFPSHSVIEKGQTVTLRCDPISGHDNLYWYRRVMGKEIKFLLHFVKESKQDESGMPNNRFLAERTGGTYSTLKVQPAELEDSGVYFCASSLSWLSLDNEQFFGPGTRLTVL.

The chain recombines TRBV28 with TRBJ2-5; TRBD2 matches at 10 bases. Germline V gives CDR1 MDHEN, CDR2 SYDVKM. The junction had 2 bases not matched to a gene; V was cut back by 4 bases and J by 3 bases. The CDR3 consists of 14 residues. The CDR3 DNA follows: TGTGCCAGCAGTTCCGGACTAGCGGAAGAGACCCAGTACTTC. It translates to CASSSGLAEETQYF.

The chain carries TRBV19 and TRBJ2-1; D gene unclear. V lost 5 bases, J lost 2 bases, and 13 bases lay in between. The CDR3 length is 15 residues. The germline gives CDR1 LNHDA, CDR2 SQIVND (reference sequence). CDR3 loop: CASSVQSSTYNEQFF. The CDR3 DNA sequence: TGTGCCAGTAGTGTACAGTCCAGTACCTACAATGAGCAGTTCTTC.

V is TRBV9 and J is TRBJ2-7; unclear D gene. V lost 1 base and J lost 5, with 7 bases in between. This CDR3 comprises 12 residues. CDR1 and CDR2 (germline): SGDLS, YYNGEE. This chain's CDR3 is CASSVSGHEQYF. CDR3 nucleotide sequence: TGTGCCAGCAGCGTATCCGGCCACGAGCAGTACTTC.

The sample holds a few counts of this clone. This CDR3 is CASSLPGQGHTEAFF. The CDR3 bases are TGTGCCAGTAGTCTGCCCGGACAGGGGCACACTGAAGCTTTCTTT. The J gene is TRBJ1-1, the V gene TRBV19, with 9 bases aligning to TRBD1. CDR3 length: 15 residues. With 5 bases clipped from V and 3 bases from J, the junction kept 7 bases outside the gene matches. CDR1 is LNHDA, CDR2 SQIVND, per germline (reference sequence).

This chain connects TRBV27 to TRBJ2-3; TRBD2 might be the D (5 bases). Germline CDR1 reads MNHEY; CDR2 reads SMNVEV (reference sequence). This CDR3 contains 15 residues. With 3 bases removed from V and 3 bases from J, the gap between germline ends came to 13 bases. The CDR3 sequence is CASSFRGRGTDTQYF. As DNA, the CDR3 is TGTGCCAGCAGTTTCCGGGGTAGAGGTACAGATACGCAGTATTTT.

The chain combines TRBV4-1 with TRBJ1-5; D is unclear. Between the trimmed V and J ends, which lost 0 bases and 5 bases, there was a span of 11 bases. Germline CDR1 is MGHRA and CDR2 is YSYEKL. There are 15 residues in the CDR3. The CDR3 nucleotides read TGCGCCAGCAGCCAAGATGGCTGGAGGGATCAGCCCCAGCATTTT. Its protein is CASSQDGWRDQPQHF.

V usage is TRBV4-1 and J usage is TRBJ2-7; D may match TRBD1 or TRBD2 (6 bases each). Germline CDR1 reads MGHRA; CDR2 reads YSYEKL. This CDR3 has 14 amino acids. V lost 4 bases, J lost 4 bases, and 14 bases lay in between. For the CDR3, the DNA is TGCGCCAGCAGCCCCCGTGGGGGGCTGTACGAGCAGTACTTC. Residues: CASSPRGGLYEQYF.

The chain couples TRBV2 to TRBJ1-1; D ambiguous. This CDR3 region has 14 residues. V lost 5 bases to trimming and J lost 7 bases, with 17 bases between them. Per germline, CDR1 SNHLY and CDR2 FYNNEI. The CDR3 coding sequence is TGTGCCAGCAGTCCTACTCTTTATGGGAATGAAGCTTTCTTT. Translation: CASSPTLYGNEAFF.

The CDR3 nucleotides are TGTGCCAGCAGCTTAGTTTCTGGAGGGGATTCACCCCTCCACTTT. This sequence encodes CASSLVSGGDSPLHF. V and J are TRBV7-2 and TRBJ1-6; a possible D gene is TRBD1 (5 bases). This CDR3 is built from 15 residues. CDR1 is SGHTA, CDR2 FQGNSA, per germline. V lost 1 base and J 8 bases, leaving 12 bases between the germline ends.

Points on this clone: At one end the junction does not follow the germline gene, possibly because of a read error. The chain couples TRBV10-1 to TRBJ2-6, with no clear D. The length of the CDR3 is 12 residues. From germline, CDR1 is WNHNN and CDR2 SYGVQD (reference sequence). In DNA form, the CDR3 reads TGCTATCGCACAAAGTCGGGCCAACGTCCTGACTTC. Translated, it gives CYRTKSGQRPDF.

This chain uses TRBV27 with TRBJ2-7; 9 bases fit TRBD1. Germline V CDR1 and CDR2: MNHEY, SMNVEV (reference sequence). Trimming cost V 2 bases and J 2 bases; bases outside gene matches: 7. The CDR3 runs to 16 residues. CDR3 bases: TGTGCCAGCAGTTTAAGGGGACAGGGTATAACCTACGAGCAGTACTTC. Translation gives CASSLRGQGITYEQYF.

J is TRBJ2-4 and V is TRBV7-9, with D perhaps matching TRBD2 (6 bases). Germline CDR1 reads SEHNR; CDR2 reads FQNEAQ (reference sequence). Trimming stripped 0 bases from V and 6 bases from J, with 18 bases between. This CDR3 contains 17 residues. The CDR3 sequence: CASSLATYLRDSNIQYF. The DNA of the CDR3 is TGTGCCAGCAGCTTAGCGACTTACCTCCGGGACTCAAACATTCAGTACTTC.

The chain carries TRBV5-8 and TRBJ1-2; 7 bases agree with TRBD1. J gave up 2 bases and V 3 bases, and 13 bases lay outside the gene matches. This CDR3 region has 17 residues. Looked up from germline, CDR1 is SGHTS and CDR2 is YDEGEE. DNA of the CDR3: TGTGCCAGCAGCTCCTCGACAGGGTTTTATTCGAACTATGGCTACACCTTC. Translation gives CASSSSTGFYSNYGYTF.

The genes are TRBV21-1 and TRBJ2-1. TRBV21-1 is a pseudogene. The CDR3 contains 12 residues. Here the CDR3 DNA reads TGTGCCACCCCTAGGAGGGGGGAAGAGCAGTTCTTC. Translation gives CATPRRGEEQFF.

This chain links TRBV6-1 with TRBJ1-2; the D gene is possibly TRBD1 (5 bases). The CDR3 length is 13 residues. Germline lookup yields CDR1 MNHNS and CDR2 SASEGT. Trimming removed 6 bases from V and 9 bases from J, with 17 bases in between. This chain's CDR3 is CASRRYPRDRYTF. The CDR3 coding sequence is TGTGCCAGCAGACGATACCCCAGGGATCGCTACACCTTC.

The V and J genes are TRBV7-8 and TRBJ2-3, with a tentative D call TRBD2 (6 bases). CDR3 length: 15 residues. With 4 bases removed from V and 4 bases from J, the gap between germline ends came to 15 bases. Germline lookup yields CDR1 SGHVS and CDR2 FQNEAQ. CDR3 bases: TGTGCCAGCAGCTCCCCGGGGGTTTGGCCAGATACGCAGTATTTT. It codes for CASSSPGVWPDTQYF.

The chain joins TRBV7-6 to TRBJ2-1; 7 bases agree with TRBD2. After removal of 4 bases from V and 3 bases from J, the junction contained 0 bases not matched to a gene. The CDR3 loop spans 13 amino acids. Germline V lookup: CDR1 SGHVS, CDR2 FNYEAQ. CDR3 nucleotide sequence: TGTGCCAGCAGCTGGGACTACTACAATGAGCAGTTCTTC. Encoded protein: CASSWDYYNEQFF.

CDR3 sequence reads: CASSFGTGSYEQYF. The CDR3 DNA reads TGTGCCAGCAGTTTCGGGACAGGGAGCTACGAGCAGTACTTC. J is TRBJ2-7 and V is TRBV27, with TRBD1 identical over 9 bases. This CDR3 spans 14 amino acids. CDR1 MNHEY and CDR2 SMNVEV come from the germline V gene (reference sequence). V lost 3 bases to trimming and J lost 3 bases; unmatched junction nucleotides: 3.

The J gene is TRBJ2-1, the V gene TRBV30; TRBD2 is a possible D gene (5 bases). Germline assignment: CDR1 GTSNPN and CDR2 SVGIG (reference sequence). Trimming took 0 bases from V and 2 from J, leaving 17 bases between them. This CDR3 has 17 amino acids. CDR3 in DNA: TGTGCCTGGAGTGTACTAGAGTCTATTCGTCCCTACAATGAGCAGTTCTTC. Amino acids: CAWSVLESIRPYNEQFF.

The genes are TRBV28 and TRBJ1-1; D is unresolved. The ends were cut back, 3 bases at V and 1 base at J, with 3 bases in the middle. Germline V gene sequence: CDR1 MDHEN, CDR2 SYDVKM. The CDR3 extends over 12 amino acids. The CDR3 spells CASSFRNTEAFF. Written as DNA, the CDR3 is TGTGCCAGCAGTTTCAGGAACACTGAAGCTTTCTTT.

As concerns this clone: The junction and the germline gene differ at one end; a read error may be behind it. The gene calls are TRBV6-1 and TRBJ2-3; D possibly corresponds to TRBD2 (6 bases). The CDR3 is made up of 15 amino acids. Germline values: CDR1 MNHNS, CDR2 SASEGT. In DNA form, the CDR3 reads TGTGCCAGCAGCGAAGGAGGGCGGTTCACAGATACGCAGTATTTT. It is translated as CASSEGGRFTDTQYF.

The chain joins TRBV7-9 to TRBJ2-1, with D perhaps TRBD2 (6 bases). Deletions cut 4 bases from V and 8 bases from J, with 18 bases between. Germline values: CDR1 SEHNR, CDR2 FQNEAQ (reference sequence). CDR3 length: 15 residues. DNA of the CDR3: TGTGCCAGCAGCTCCAGCGGGTCCCGATTTTATGAGCAGTTCTTC. This gives the protein CASSSSGSRFYEQFF.